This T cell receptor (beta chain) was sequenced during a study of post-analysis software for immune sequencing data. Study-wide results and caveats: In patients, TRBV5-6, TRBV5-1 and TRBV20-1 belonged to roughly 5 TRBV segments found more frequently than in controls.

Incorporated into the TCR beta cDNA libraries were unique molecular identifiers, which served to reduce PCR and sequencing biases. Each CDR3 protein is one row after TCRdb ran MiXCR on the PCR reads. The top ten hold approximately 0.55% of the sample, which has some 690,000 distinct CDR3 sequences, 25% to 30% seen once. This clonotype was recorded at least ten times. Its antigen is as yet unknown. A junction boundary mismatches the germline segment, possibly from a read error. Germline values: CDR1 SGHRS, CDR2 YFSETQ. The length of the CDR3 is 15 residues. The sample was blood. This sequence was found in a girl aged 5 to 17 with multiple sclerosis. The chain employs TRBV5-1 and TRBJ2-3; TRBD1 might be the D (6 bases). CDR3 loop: CASSLAGASTDTQYF. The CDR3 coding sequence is TGTGCCAGCAGCTTGGCAGGGGCCAGCACAGATACGCAGTATTTT.